The 2 T cell receptor beta chains below come from one sample, sequenced in a study of cytotoxic CD8 clonotypes in ibrutinib-treated CLL. Generated by immunoSEQ multiplex PCR, the TCRdb table keeps only in-frame clones and is missing some. Of 130,000 to 150,000 clones listed, 79% are singletons. Sequenced here: PBMCs, sampled after 12 months of ibrutinib treatment. All receptors derive from a human donor with chronic lymphocytic leukemia.

This clone showed up just a few times. The chain is built from TRBV7-2 and TRBJ1-5; D uncertain. This CDR3 comprises 15 residues. V lost 4 bases, J lost 4 bases, and 14 bases lay in between. The germline gives CDR1 SGHTA, CDR2 FQGNSA. CDR3 sequence reads: CASSSGAVGNQPQHF. The DNA for the CDR3 is TGTGCCAGCAGCTCCGGTGCCGTGGGGAATCAGCCCCAGCATTTT.

The J gene is TRBJ1-2, the V gene TRBV5-1; TRBD1 agrees at 9 bases. Germline V CDR1 and CDR2: SGHRS, YFSETQ. The CDR3 spans 15 residues. V lost 3 bases and J lost 7; bases outside the gene matches: 10. CDR3 sequence reads: CASSSLGQGHGGYTF. DNA for the CDR3: TGCGCCAGCAGCTCGCTGGGACAGGGCCATGGTGGCTACACCTTC.